The 12 T cell receptor beta chains listed next were all sequenced from one sample in a study of T cells of healthy individuals. Each CDR3 protein is one row after TCRdb ran MiXCR on the 5' RACE reads. The table lists about 96,000 distinct CDR3 sequences, under 20% of them singletons, with approximately 5.7% in the top ten. The receptor source for this set is a human donor in good health.

This clonotype was detected a few times. J is TRBJ1-5 and V is TRBV20-1; a possible D gene is TRBD1 (6 bases). Germline V lookup: CDR1 DFQATT, CDR2 SNEGSKA (reference sequence). The CDR3 sequence is 16 residues long. V lost 6 bases and J lost 0, with 18 bases in between. CDR3: CSAKPRGAYSNQPQHF. As DNA, the CDR3 is TGCAGTGCCAAACCCCGGGGGGCATATAGCAATCAGCCCCAGCATTTT.

This clonotype appeared many times. The CDR3 sequence: CAISEGLAGTNEQFF. The CDR3 DNA is TGTGCCATCAGTGAGGGACTAGCGGGAACCAATGAGCAGTTCTTC. J is TRBJ2-1 and V is TRBV10-3; 12 nucleotides match TRBD2. CDR1 ENHRY and CDR2 SYGVKD come from the germline V gene. This CDR3 contains 15 residues. The J segment lost 6 bases and the V segment lost 2 bases, leaving 2 bases of the junction unmatched.

This clonotype was recorded at least ten times. The chain recombines TRBV20-1 with TRBJ2-5; 8 positions agree with TRBD1. This CDR3 contains 14 residues. The V gene's germline CDR1 is DFQATT and CDR2 SNEGSKA (reference sequence). With 0 bases clipped from V and 4 bases from J, the junction kept 4 bases outside the gene matches. The CDR3, as DNA: TGCAGTGCTAGAGAAGACAGGGGCTTAGAGACCCAGTACTTC. Translating gives CSAREDRGLETQYF.

This clonotype was detected ten times or more. The chain carries TRBV5-8 and TRBJ2-4; D is uncertain. This CDR3 spans 13 amino acids. Between the trimmed V and J ends, which lost 0 bases and 7 bases, there was a span of 8 bases. In germline, CDR1 is SGHTS, CDR2 YDEGEE. CDR3 protein: CASSLAGRNIQYF. For the CDR3, the DNA is TGTGCCAGCAGCTTGGCGGGCAGGAACATTCAGTACTTC.

A few counts support this clonotype. V and J are TRBV12-3 or TRBV12-4 and TRBJ1-5; D gene ambiguous. There are 13 residues in the CDR3. Trimming stripped 4 bases from V and 2 bases from J, with 6 bases between. Written as DNA, the CDR3 is TGTGCCAGCAGTTCTGAGGGCAATCAGCCCCAGCATTTT. Its protein product is CASSSEGNQPQHF.

This clonotype was counted only a few times. The genes are TRBV5-6 and TRBJ2-4; 9 bases fit TRBD1. CDR3 length equals 14 residues. J gave up 5 bases and V 4 bases, and 4 bases lay outside the gene matches. Germline CDR1 is SGHDT and CDR2 is YYEEEE. The chain's CDR3 is CASSRRDRENIQYF. The DNA of the CDR3 is TGTGCCAGCAGCAGGAGGGACAGGGAAAACATTCAGTACTTC.

This clonotype was seen only a few times. The V and J genes are TRBV20-1 and TRBJ2-7; 7 bases line up with TRBD2. The germline CDR1 and CDR2 sequences are DFQATT and SNEGSKA (reference sequence). There are 14 residues in the CDR3. Trimming took 1 base from V and 4 from J; bases not matched to a gene: 7. CDR3 protein: CSARGDWGGYEQYF. In nucleotides, the CDR3 is TGCAGTGCTAGAGGGGACTGGGGGGGGTACGAGCAGTACTTC.

This sequence joins TRBV27 and TRBJ2-7, with 8 nucleotides matching TRBD1. This CDR3 has 15 amino acids. The germline CDR1 and CDR2 sequences are MNHEY and SMNVEV (reference sequence). V lost 4 bases, J lost 0 bases, and 5 bases stayed unmatched. This CDR3 is CASSSQGAGSYEQYF. For the CDR3, the DNA is TGTGCCAGCAGTTCCCAGGGGGCGGGCTCCTACGAGCAGTACTTC.

In its sample, this clonotype was seen a few times. The rearrangement joins TRBV20-1 to TRBJ1-1; D may be TRBD1 (6 bases). Germline V gives CDR1 DFQATT, CDR2 SNEGSKA (reference sequence). Trimming took 2 bases from V and 5 from J, leaving 12 bases between them. The CDR3 is 13 residues long. CDR3 amino acids: CSARRGAGTEAFF. In DNA, the CDR3 is TGCAGTGCTAGACGGGGGGCTGGGACTGAAGCTTTCTTT.

This clonotype was detected many times. The chain carries TRBV20-1 and TRBJ2-3; 7 bases are a match to TRBD2. CDR3 length: 17 residues. J lost 0 bases, V lost 5 bases, and 14 bases had no gene match. Per the germline V gene, CDR1 is DFQATT and CDR2 is SNEGSKA (reference sequence). This CDR3 is CSARGGAQKRSTDTQYF. Here the CDR3 DNA reads TGCAGTGCTCGGGGAGGGGCCCAAAAGCGGAGCACAGATACGCAGTATTTT.

In nucleotides, the CDR3 is TGTGCCAGCAGCCAAACAAGGGGGGGCACGGAGCAGTTCTTC. Protein sequence: CASSQTRGGTEQFF. This sequence joins TRBV14 and TRBJ2-1; D may be TRBD2 (7 bases). The V end was cut by 2 bases, the J end by 10 bases, with 15 bases between. The length of the CDR3 is 14 residues. The V gene's germline CDR1 is SGHDN and CDR2 FVKESK.

Regarding this clonotype: A junction end diverges from the germline sequence, so it may reflect a read error. V usage is TRBV24-1 and J usage is TRBJ2-1; possibly TRBD2 for D (5 bases). The CDR3 is made up of 11 amino acids. Looked up from germline, CDR1 is KGHDR and CDR2 is SFDVKD. The DNA for the CDR3 is TGTGCCACCAGTGACCGGGATGAGCTGTTCTTC. Protein product: CATSDRDELFF.